This T cell receptor beta chain was sequenced in a study of identical twins. Trimming stripped 6 bases from V and 1 base from J, with 11 bases between. CDR1 is MNHNY, CDR2 SVGAGI, per germline (reference sequence). There are 14 residues in the CDR3. TCRdb re-analysed the 5' RACE reads in MiXCR, keeping a single row per CDR3 protein. Of 1.5 million to 2 million distinct CDR3 sequences listed, about 32% are singletons. This clonotype was detected ten times or more. Its antigen is undetermined. Study conclusions and caveats: There was an excess of low generation probability in the out-of-frame alpha sequences that twins shared. The models gave estimates that fell short of the out-of-frame TCR alpha sharing seen in monozygotic twins. It was possible that invariant MAIT and iNKT cells partly confounded the zero-insertion analyses.

Material for sequencing was cord blood. This chain connects TRBV6-6 to TRBJ2-3, with D perhaps TRBD2 (6 bases). This clonotype was obtained from a newborn girl in good health. The chain's CDR3 is CASSRLGRTDTQYF. CDR3 DNA: TGTGCCAGCAGCCGACTAGGGCGCACAGATACGCAGTATTTT.